Below are 26 T cell receptor beta chains sequenced from a single sample in a study of blood T cell repertoires in COVID-19. Repertoires were generated with immunoSEQ multiplex PCR, while TCRdb's copy carries only in-frame clones and drops some. Of 200,000 to 250,000 clones in the sample, 85% to 90% were seen once. The sequenced sample was PBMCs or T cells enriched from blood (not recorded which). Receptors originate from a woman under 30 in a cohort exposed to, infected with or recovered from COVID-19 (not recorded which).

The chain carries TRBV7-8 and TRBJ2-3; D ambiguous. Per germline, CDR1 SGHVS and CDR2 FQNEAQ. The CDR3 spans 14 residues. Trimming stripped 0 bases from V and 2 bases from J, with 6 bases between. The CDR3 here is CASSLANPTDTQYF. The CDR3 nucleotides are TGTGCCAGCAGCTTAGCTAATCCCACAGATACGCAGTATTTT.

The chain recombines TRBV18 with TRBJ2-3; no firm D call. Germline CDR1 reads KGHSH; CDR2 reads LQKENI. V lost 6 bases to trimming and J lost 2 bases, with 12 bases between them. This CDR3 comprises 14 residues. In DNA form, the CDR3 reads TGTGCCAGCTCCTCAGGTCCGGCCACAGATACGCAGTATTTT. It is translated as CASSSGPATDTQYF.

The chain joins TRBV30 to TRBJ1-5; tentatively, D is TRBD1 (5 bases). V was pared by 3 bases and J by 3 bases, with 9 bases between. In germline, CDR1 is GTSNPN, CDR2 SVGIG (reference sequence). The CDR3 covers 13 residues. CDR3 protein: CAWRGDHNQPQHF. The CDR3, as DNA: TGTGCCTGGAGAGGGGATCACAATCAGCCCCAGCATTTT.

The genes are TRBV2 and TRBJ2-1, with 10 positions matching TRBD2. The V and J ends lost 6 bases and 3 bases, in that order; junction bases with no gene match: 14. The germline V gene encodes CDR1 SNHLY and CDR2 FYNNEI. This CDR3 is built from 18 residues. For the CDR3, the DNA is TGTGCCAGCAGGCCCGAGGAGTTGGTAGCGGGGGGCTACAATGAGCAGTTCTTC. Protein product: CASRPEELVAGGYNEQFF.

The V and J genes are TRBV5-1 and TRBJ1-1, with D possibly being TRBD1 (5 bases). Germline assignment: CDR1 SGHRS and CDR2 YFSETQ. The V end lost 5 bases, the J end lost 1 base, and 12 bases lay between the germline ends. This CDR3 is 14 amino acids long. The chain's CDR3 is CASRPHGGNTEAFF. The CDR3 bases are TGCGCCAGCAGGCCACACGGGGGGAACACTGAAGCTTTCTTT.

The J gene is TRBJ1-2, the V gene TRBV5-1; 10 bases fit TRBD1. Germline V gene sequence: CDR1 SGHRS, CDR2 YFSETQ. The V gene end was trimmed by 4 bases and the J gene end by 6 bases; junction bases not matched to a gene: 12. The CDR3 runs to 16 residues. The CDR3: CASSPTGTGAGNGYTF. Written as DNA, the CDR3 is TGCGCCAGCAGCCCGACCGGGACAGGGGCGGGAAATGGCTACACCTTC.

This chain joins TRBV3-1 (or the pseudogene TRBV3-2) and TRBJ1-6; the D is unclear. Germline CDR1 reads LGHDT; CDR2 reads YNNKEL (reference sequence). Deletions cut 4 bases from V and 8 bases from J, with 12 bases between. The CDR3 has 14 residues. The CDR3 region is CASSPSLRDSPLHF. The CDR3 coding sequence is TGTGCCAGCAGCCCCAGCCTGAGGGATTCACCCCTCCACTTT.

The rearrangement joins TRBV29-1 to TRBJ1-1; no firm D call. Germline loops: CDR1 SQVTM, CDR2 ANQGSEA. The V end lost 1 base, the J end lost 2 bases, and 5 bases lay between the germline ends. CDR3 length: 12 amino acids. The CDR3 reads CSVEGLNTEAFF. In DNA form, the CDR3 reads TGCAGCGTTGAAGGCCTAAACACTGAAGCTTTCTTT.

The chain is built from TRBV5-1 and TRBJ2-3; possible D gene TRBD1, 5 bases. The ends were cut back, 5 bases at V and 7 bases at J, with 20 bases in the middle. CDR1 is SGHRS and CDR2 is YFSETQ in the germline V gene. CDR3 length: 15 amino acids. The CDR3 protein is CASRFPSQDANTQYF. Here the CDR3 DNA reads TGCGCCAGCAGGTTCCCTTCACAGGACGCAAATACGCAGTATTTT.

This clone was recorded only once. V is TRBV11-2 and J is TRBJ1-6; the D gene is possibly TRBD1 (5 bases). This CDR3 has 13 amino acids. Per germline, CDR1 SGHAT and CDR2 FQNNGV. The germline V and J ends were trimmed by 4 bases and 8 bases, with 9 bases remaining between them. Here the CDR3 reads CASSYRTDSPLHF. CDR3 nucleotide sequence: TGTGCCAGCAGCTACAGGACCGATTCACCCCTCCACTTT.

The chain links TRBV27 to TRBJ1-1; TRBD1 agrees at 8 bases. Germline V gives CDR1 MNHEY, CDR2 SMNVEV (reference sequence). This CDR3 region has 15 residues. With V trimmed by 4 bases and J by 5 bases, 9 bases remained unmatched. The CDR3 nucleotides read TGTGCCAGCAGTTCGTTACCCCAGGGGGCAACTGAAGCTTTCTTT. Translated: CASSSLPQGATEAFF.

For the CDR3, the DNA is TGTGCCATCAGGGACAGGGGCGGTGGGAACACTGAAGCTTTCTTT. Translating gives CAIRDRGGGNTEAFF. This chain links TRBV10-3 with TRBJ1-1; 9 positions match TRBD1. CDR3 length: 15 amino acids. From germline, CDR1 is ENHRY and CDR2 SYGVKD. The ends lost 6 bases at V and 1 base at J; junction bases unmatched: 6.

This chain joins TRBV28 and TRBJ1-1, with D maybe TRBD1 (5 bases). This CDR3 has 15 amino acids. Germline V gene lookup returns CDR1 MDHEN and CDR2 SYDVKM. Trimming shortened V by 4 bases and J by 1 base, and 13 bases separated the two germline ends. The CDR3 here is CASSWADTRNTEAFF. CDR3 nucleotides: TGTGCCAGCAGTTGGGCGGACACCAGGAACACTGAAGCTTTCTTT.

The chain carries TRBV9 and TRBJ1-3, with D uncertain. Trimming removed 3 bases from V and 4 bases from J, with 17 bases in between. The length of the CDR3 is 16 residues. From germline, CDR1 is SGDLS and CDR2 YYNGEE. This chain's CDR3 is CASSERGKVSGNTIYF. The DNA of the CDR3 is TGTGCCAGCAGCGAGAGAGGAAAGGTTTCGGGAAACACCATATATTTT.

The chain joins TRBV28 to TRBJ2-7; 9 positions agree with TRBD1. The germline CDR1 and CDR2 sequences are MDHEN and SYDVKM. The CDR3 runs to 14 residues. V was pared by 7 bases and J by 3 bases, with 7 bases of the junction left unmatched. The CDR3 sequence: CASISTGQGYEQYF. The CDR3 DNA sequence: TGTGCCAGCATCTCGACGGGACAGGGCTACGAGCAGTACTTC. Together with reference TRBV28 and TRBJ2-7, the CDR3 gives the full variable domain: DVKVTQSSRYLVKRTGEKVFLECVQDMDHENMFWYRQDPGLGLRLIYFSYDVKMKEKGDIPEGYSVSREKKERFSLILESASTNQTSMYLCASISTGQGYEQYFGPGTRLTVT.

The chain joins TRBV5-1 to TRBJ1-3; TRBD1 agrees at 9 bases. The CDR3 runs 15 residues. The germline gives CDR1 SGHRS, CDR2 YFSETQ. V gave up 4 bases and J gave up 4 bases; unmatched junction bases: 6. CDR3: CASSPRTGVGNTIYF. Here the CDR3 DNA reads TGCGCCAGCAGCCCCCGGACAGGGGTCGGAAACACCATATATTTT.

The chain links TRBV18 to TRBJ1-5; tentative D call: TRBD1 (5 bases). This CDR3 contains 14 residues. Trimming pared 2 bases from V and 4 bases from J, leaving 9 bases between. Germline values: CDR1 KGHSH, CDR2 LQKENI. DNA of the CDR3: TGTGCCAGCTCACCAGGACAAAGTAATCAGCCCCAGCATTTT. Translation gives CASSPGQSNQPQHF.

The genes are TRBV5-1 and TRBJ2-5; tentative D call: TRBD1 (5 bases). This CDR3 comprises 15 residues. Germline assignment: CDR1 SGHRS and CDR2 YFSETQ. Trimming removed 4 bases from V and 5 bases from J, with 18 bases in between. In DNA form, the CDR3 reads TGCGCCAGCAGCCCGATATTAAGGGGCGGTGAGACCCAGTACTTC. It translates to CASSPILRGGETQYF.

V usage is TRBV27 and J usage is TRBJ2-1; 9 positions agree with TRBD2. CDR3 length: 15 amino acids. Germline V gene lookup returns CDR1 MNHEY and CDR2 SMNVEV (reference sequence). The ends lost 3 bases at V and 8 bases at J; junction bases unmatched: 8. The CDR3 region has the DNA TGTGCCAGCAGTTTTGTTAGCGGGAGTTCCCATGAGCAGTTCTTC. Protein sequence: CASSFVSGSSHEQFF.

Only one count was recorded for this clone. The genes are TRBV5-1 and TRBJ2-5, with D unclear. Trimming took off 1 base at V and 0 bases at J, with 7 bases between the two ends. The CDR3 totals 14 residues. Germline CDR1 SGHRS, CDR2 YFSETQ. CDR3 coding DNA: TGCGCCAGCAGCTTGCGCGTCGACCAAGAGACCCAGTACTTC. Encoded protein: CASSLRVDQETQYF.

The chain joins TRBV7-2 to TRBJ2-3; possibly TRBD2 for D (6 bases). The CDR3 totals 16 residues. Trimming took off 0 bases at V and 0 bases at J, with 10 bases between the two ends. Germline CDR1 is SGHTA and CDR2 is FQGNSA. CDR3 amino acids: CASSLAAGFSTDTQYF. The CDR3 DNA reads as TGTGCCAGCAGCTTAGCGGCGGGGTTCAGCACAGATACGCAGTATTTT.

The chain recombines TRBV5-5 with TRBJ1-2; 10 bases map to TRBD1. CDR3 size: 15 residues. Per germline, CDR1 SGHKS and CDR2 YYEKEE (reference sequence). The junction had 6 bases not matched to a gene; V was cut back by 3 bases and J by 4 bases. The CDR3 is CASSWGQGFTYGYTF. In DNA, the CDR3 is TGTGCCAGCAGCTGGGGACAGGGGTTTACCTATGGCTACACCTTC. The full variable domain, rest sourced from reference TRBV5-5 and TRBJ1-2, is DAGVTQSPTHLIKTRGQQVTLRCSPISGHKSVSWYQQVLGQGPQFIFQYYEKEERGRGNFPDRFSARQFPNYSSELNVNALLLGDSALYLCASSWGQGFTYGYTFGSGTRLTVV.

The chain combines TRBV6-5 with TRBJ2-7; D remains unclear. Germline V gene lookup returns CDR1 MNHEY and CDR2 SVGAGI. V lost 5 bases and J lost 3, with 5 bases in between. CDR3 length: 11 amino acids. The CDR3, as DNA: TGTGCCAGCAGTCGTAGCTACGAGCAGTACTTC. It is translated as CASSRSYEQYF.

This sequence joins TRBV11-3 and TRBJ1-1; no clear D. The CDR3 is made up of 13 amino acids. Trimming stripped 1 base from V and 3 bases from J, with 6 bases between. CDR1 is SGHNT, CDR2 YENEEA, per germline. The CDR3 DNA follows: TGTGCCAGCAGCTTAGGACTGGACACTGAAGCTTTCTTT. It encodes CASSLGLDTEAFF.

The genes are TRBV28 and TRBJ1-1; weak D call: TRBD1 (5 bases). Germline-derived CDR1 and CDR2 are MDHEN and SYDVKM. Trimming pared 7 bases from V and 4 bases from J, leaving 19 bases between. This CDR3 spans 15 amino acids. In DNA form, the CDR3 reads TGTGCCAGCACCGCCCGACCGGGGGGGGGCACTGAAGCTTTCTTT. This translates into CASTARPGGGTEAFF. Drawing the rest from reference TRBV28 and TRBJ1-1, the complete variable domain is DVKVTQSSRYLVKRTGEKVFLECVQDMDHENMFWYRQDPGLGLRLIYFSYDVKMKEKGDIPEGYSVSREKKERFSLILESASTNQTSMYLCASTARPGGGTEAFFGQGTRLTVV.

The chain is built from TRBV10-2 and TRBJ1-1; D is possibly TRBD1 (5 bases). Germline V lookup: CDR1 WSHSY, CDR2 SAAADI. The V end lost 2 bases, the J end lost 0 bases, and 7 bases lay between the germline ends. This CDR3 is built from 14 residues. CDR3 protein: CASSEDSLNTEAFF. CDR3 bases: TGCGCCAGCAGTGAGGACAGCTTGAACACTGAAGCTTTCTTT.